This TCR beta chain is from a study of cytomegalovirus exposure and HLA in healthy donors. On this clone: No antigen is known for it.

Study results and caveats: As was reported, the classifier diagnosed cytomegalovirus status with high specificity and sensitivity.

Germline loops: CDR1 SGHTA, CDR2 FQGNSA. The V gene end was trimmed by 3 bases and the J gene end by 7 bases; junction bases not matched to a gene: 4. The CDR3 runs to 15 residues. Both 60 Vbeta primers and 13 Jbeta primers went into the PCR. Here immunoSEQ multiplex PCR was the method, and the copy in TCRdb shows in-frame clones only, minus some. The table shows under 200,000 clones, with almost 85% occurring only once. V is TRBV7-2 and J is TRBJ2-6, with 9 positions matching TRBD1. Material for sequencing was PBMCs. The receptor's source is a man aged 25 to 45 in good health and CMV-seronegative. CDR3 bases: TGTGCCAGCAGCTTCCGGGACAGGGAAGCCAACGTCCTGACTTTC. As protein: CASSFRDREANVLTF.